This T cell receptor beta chain appears in the sequencing data of a study of T-cell reconstitution after alpha-beta-depleted transplantation in children. Trimming removed 3 bases from V and 5 bases from J; junction bases left unmatched: 9. Germline V lookup: CDR1 SQVTM, CDR2 ANQGSEA. The CDR3 is 14 residues long. Construction of the TCRbeta library involved unique molecular identifiers. MiXCR, applied by TCRdb to the PCR reads, yields one record per CDR3 protein. The profile shows 90,000 to 100,000 distinct CDR3 sequences, 10% to 15% of them singletons. The specimen comprised PBMCs from the stem cell graft donor, sampled from the stem cell graft. This TCR was recovered from a human donor who donated a stem cell graft to a child with inherited bone marrow failure. V gene TRBV29-1 combines with J gene TRBJ2-5, with TRBD2 matching over 7 bases. The CDR3 DNA reads TGCAGCGTTGACCTACGCGGGGGTGGGGAGACCCAGTACTTC. Encoded protein: CSVDLRGGGETQYF. Together with reference TRBV29-1 and TRBJ2-5, the CDR3 gives the full variable domain: SAVISQKPSRDICQRGTSLTIQCQVDSQVTMMFWYRQQPGQSLTLIATANQGSEATYESGFVIDKFPISRPNLTFSTLTVSNMSPEDSSIYLCSVDLRGGGETQYFGPGTRLLVL.